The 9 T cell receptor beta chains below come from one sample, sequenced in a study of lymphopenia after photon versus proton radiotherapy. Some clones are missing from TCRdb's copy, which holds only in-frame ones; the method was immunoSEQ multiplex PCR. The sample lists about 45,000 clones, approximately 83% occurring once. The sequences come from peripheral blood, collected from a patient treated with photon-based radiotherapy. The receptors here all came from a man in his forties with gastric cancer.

The CDR3 protein is CASSLGGTGRDTEAFF. The DNA of the CDR3 is TGTGCCAGCAGCTTAGGAGGGACTGGGAGGGACACTGAAGCTTTCTTT. The J gene is TRBJ1-1, the V gene TRBV7-9; TRBD1 might be the D (5 bases). V lost 1 base and J 3 bases, leaving 15 bases between the germline ends. From germline, CDR1 is SEHNR and CDR2 FQNEAQ (reference sequence). The length of the CDR3 is 16 residues.

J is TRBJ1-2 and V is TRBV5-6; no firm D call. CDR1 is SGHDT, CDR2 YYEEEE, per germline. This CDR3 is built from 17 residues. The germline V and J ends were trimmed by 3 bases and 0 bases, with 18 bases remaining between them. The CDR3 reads CASSSLGLGYTNYGYTF. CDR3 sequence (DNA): TGTGCCAGCAGCTCCCTGGGCTTGGGATACACTAACTATGGCTACACCTTC. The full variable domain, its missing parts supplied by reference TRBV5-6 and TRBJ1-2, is DAGVTQSPTHLIKTRGQQVTLRCSPKSGHDTVSWYQQALGQGPQFIFQYYEEEERQRGNFPDRFSGHQFPNYSSELNVNALLLGDSALYLCASSSLGLGYTNYGYTFGSGTRLTVV.

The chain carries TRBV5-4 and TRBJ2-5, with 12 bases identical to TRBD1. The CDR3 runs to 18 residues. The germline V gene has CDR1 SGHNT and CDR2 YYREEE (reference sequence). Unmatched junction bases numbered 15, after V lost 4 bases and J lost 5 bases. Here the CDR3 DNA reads TGTGCCAGCAGCCCAAGGGGACAGGGGGCCGCTGGGCGGGAGACCCAGTACTTC. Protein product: CASSPRGQGAAGRETQYF.

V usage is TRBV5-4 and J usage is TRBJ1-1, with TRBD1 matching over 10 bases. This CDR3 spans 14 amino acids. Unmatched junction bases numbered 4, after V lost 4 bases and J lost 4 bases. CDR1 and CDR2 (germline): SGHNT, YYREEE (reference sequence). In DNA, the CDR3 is TGTGCCAGCAGCCGGACAGGGGGTGGCACTGAAGCTTTCTTT. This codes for CASSRTGGGTEAFF.

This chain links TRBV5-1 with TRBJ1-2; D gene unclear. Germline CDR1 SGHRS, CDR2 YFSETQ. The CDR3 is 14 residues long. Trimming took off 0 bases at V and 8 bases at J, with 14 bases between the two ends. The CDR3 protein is CASSLAETFGGYTF. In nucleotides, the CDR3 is TGCGCCAGCAGCTTGGCCGAGACCTTTGGGGGCTACACCTTC. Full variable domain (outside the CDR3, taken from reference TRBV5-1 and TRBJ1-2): KAGVTQTPRYLIKTRGQQVTLSCSPISGHRSVSWYQQTPGQGLQFLFEYFSETQRNKGNFPGRFSGRQFSNSRSEMNVSTLELGDSALYLCASSLAETFGGYTFGSGTRLTVV.

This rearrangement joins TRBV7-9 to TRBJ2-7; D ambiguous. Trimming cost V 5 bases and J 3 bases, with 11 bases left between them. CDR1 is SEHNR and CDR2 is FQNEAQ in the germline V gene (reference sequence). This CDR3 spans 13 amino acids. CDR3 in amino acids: CASSPPDGYEQYF. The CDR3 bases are TGTGCCAGCAGCCCCCCAGACGGCTACGAGCAGTACTTC.

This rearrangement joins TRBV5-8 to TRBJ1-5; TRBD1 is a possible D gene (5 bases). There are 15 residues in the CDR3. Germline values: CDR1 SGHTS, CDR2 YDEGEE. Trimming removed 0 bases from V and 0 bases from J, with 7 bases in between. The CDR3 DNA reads TGTGCCAGCAGCTTGGACAGGAGTAGCAATCAGCCCCAGCATTTT. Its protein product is CASSLDRSSNQPQHF.

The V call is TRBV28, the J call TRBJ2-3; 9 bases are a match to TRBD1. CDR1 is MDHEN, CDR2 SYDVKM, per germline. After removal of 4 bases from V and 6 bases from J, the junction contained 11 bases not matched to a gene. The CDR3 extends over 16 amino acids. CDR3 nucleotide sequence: TGTGCCAGCAGTTCCCGGACAGGGGACGATACTGATACGCAGTATTTT. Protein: CASSSRTGDDTDTQYF.

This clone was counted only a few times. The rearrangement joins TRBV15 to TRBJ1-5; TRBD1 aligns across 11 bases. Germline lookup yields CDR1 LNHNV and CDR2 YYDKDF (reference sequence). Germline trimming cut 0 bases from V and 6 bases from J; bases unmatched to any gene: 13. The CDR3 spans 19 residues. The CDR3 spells CATSRDSNTGTGGTQPQHF. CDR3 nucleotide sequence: TGTGCCACCAGCAGAGATTCCAACACCGGGACAGGGGGTACTCAGCCCCAGCATTTT.